This TCR beta chain is from a study of shared clonotypes between healthy human individuals. Whole-study context: Each donor's CD8 memory used one plate, CD8 naive two, each CD4 subset three. Findings and caveats of the study: Memory subsets generally showed lower estimated richness than naive subsets. Unshared clonotypes carried lower generation probabilities than those common to all four donors.

There are 13 residues in the CDR3. Germline CDR1 and CDR2: LNHDA and SQIVND (reference sequence). J was trimmed by 7 bases and V by 8 bases; bases with no gene match: 7. Clones were read by immunoSEQ multiplex PCR, and TCRdb kept only the in-frame ones, dropping some. The sample contains 1.6 million or so clones, roughly 96% of which appear only once. Comments on this clone: Its antigen remains unknown.

The TCR originated in a man under 40 in good health. The sequenced sample consisted of naive CD4+ T cells sorted from blood. Subset here: CD45RA+ positively selected. The chain employs TRBV19 and TRBJ1-2; 10 nucleotides agree with TRBD1. The chain's CDR3 is CASWDRGPSGYTF. DNA for the CDR3: TGTGCCAGTTGGGACAGGGGCCCTTCTGGCTACACCTTC.